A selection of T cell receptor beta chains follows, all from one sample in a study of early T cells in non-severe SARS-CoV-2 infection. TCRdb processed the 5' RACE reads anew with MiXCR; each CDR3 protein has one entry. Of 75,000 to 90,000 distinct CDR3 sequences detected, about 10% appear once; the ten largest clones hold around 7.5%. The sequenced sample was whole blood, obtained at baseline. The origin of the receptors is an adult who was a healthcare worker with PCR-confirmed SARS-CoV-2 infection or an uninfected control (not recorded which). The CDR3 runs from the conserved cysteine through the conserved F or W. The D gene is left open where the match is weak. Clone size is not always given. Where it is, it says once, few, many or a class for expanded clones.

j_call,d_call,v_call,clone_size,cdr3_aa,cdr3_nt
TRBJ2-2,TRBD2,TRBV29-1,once,CSVPGTSGRTNTGELFF,TGCAGCGTGCCCGGGACTAGCGGGAGGACGAACACCGGGGAGCTGTTTTTT
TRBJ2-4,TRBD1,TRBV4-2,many,CASSQDRTTGAGSKNIQYF,TGTGCCAGCAGCCAAGATCGGACAACAGGGGCCGGATCCAAAAACATTCAGTACTTC
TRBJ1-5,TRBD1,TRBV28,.,CASSSAGTGIWPQHF,TGTGCCAGCAGTTCTGCTGGGACAGGAATATGGCCCCAGCATTTT
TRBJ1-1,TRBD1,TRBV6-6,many,CASTRQGRTPEAFF,TGTGCCAGCACCCGACAGGGCAGGACTCCTGAAGCTTTCTTT
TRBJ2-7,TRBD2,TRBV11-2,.,CASSRGLAGALSYEQYF,TGTGCCAGCAGCCGCGGACTAGCGGGCGCCCTCTCCTACGAGCAGTACTTC
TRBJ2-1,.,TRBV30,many,CAWKSQSSYNEQFF,TGTGCCTGGAAGAGTCAGAGCTCCTACAATGAGCAGTTCTTC
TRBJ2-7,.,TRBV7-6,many,CASSFDYRYEQYF,TGTGCCAGCAGCTTTGATTATCGCTACGAGCAGTACTTC
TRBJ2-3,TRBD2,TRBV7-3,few,CASSPGLAGRDTQYF,TGTGCCAGCAGCCCAGGACTAGCGGGAAGGGATACGCAGTATTTT
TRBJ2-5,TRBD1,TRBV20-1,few,CSAEGQGEETQYF,TGCAGTGCCGAGGGACAGGGGGAAGAGACCCAGTACTTC
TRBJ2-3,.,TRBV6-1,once,CASSGSGAPLSTDTQYF,TGTGCCAGCAGTGGCTCAGGGGCCCCCTTAAGCACAGATACGCAGTATTTT
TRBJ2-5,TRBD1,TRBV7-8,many,CASSWDGQGTFGTQYF,TGTGCCAGCAGCTGGGACGGACAGGGGACTTTCGGGACCCAGTACTTC
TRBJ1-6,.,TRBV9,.,CASSSNSGSPLHF,TGTGCCAGCAGCTCCAACAGCGGTTCACCCCTCCACTTT
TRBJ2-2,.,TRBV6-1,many,CASSEWGELFF,TGTGCCAGCAGTGAATGGGGGGAGCTGTTTTTT
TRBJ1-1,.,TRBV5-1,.,CASSLDHRTDTEAFF,TGCGCCAGCAGCTTGGATCACAGGACGGACACTGAAGCTTTCTTT
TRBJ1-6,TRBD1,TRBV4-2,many,CASSQPGQGNSPLHF,TGTGCCAGCAGCCAACCGGGACAGGGTAATTCACCCCTCCACTTT
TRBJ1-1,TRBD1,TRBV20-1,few,CSAYRQGGEAFF,TGCAGTGCTTACCGACAGGGTGGGGAAGCTTTCTTT
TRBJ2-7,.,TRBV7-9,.,CASSLDGFPYEQYF,TGTGCCAGCAGCTTAGATGGTTTCCCCTACGAGCAGTACTTC
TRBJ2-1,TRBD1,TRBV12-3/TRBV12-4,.,CASSSTSDRVNEQFF,TGTGCCAGCAGTTCGACCTCGGACAGGGTCAATGAGCAGTTCTTC
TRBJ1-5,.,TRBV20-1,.,CSARGGDQPQHF,TGCAGTGCTAGAGGGGGTGATCAGCCCCAGCATTTT
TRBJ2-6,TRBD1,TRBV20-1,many,CSASSRGLRSGANVLTF,TGCAGTGCTAGCTCCAGGGGGCTACGCTCTGGGGCCAACGTCCTGACTTTC
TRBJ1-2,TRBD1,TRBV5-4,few,CASSTTDRGGYTF,TGTGCCAGCAGCACCACCGACAGGGGCGGCTACACCTTC
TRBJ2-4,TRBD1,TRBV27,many,CASSPVLGTGAKNIQYF,TGTGCCAGCAGCCCGGTACTCGGGACAGGTGCCAAAAACATTCAGTACTTC
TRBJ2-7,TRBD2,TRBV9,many,CASSARGLAATYEQYF,TGTGCCAGCAGCGCCCGGGGACTAGCAGCCACCTACGAGCAGTACTTC
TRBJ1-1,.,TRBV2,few,CASSASTVTEAFF,TGTGCCAGCAGCGCCTCGACGGTCACTGAAGCTTTCTTT
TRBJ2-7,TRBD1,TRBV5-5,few,CASSHMDRGGEQYF,TGTGCCAGCAGCCACATGGACAGGGGCGGCGAGCAGTACTTC
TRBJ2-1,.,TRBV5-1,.,CASSPGDLYNEQFF,TGCGCCAGCAGTCCTGGGGACTTGTACAATGAGCAGTTCTTC
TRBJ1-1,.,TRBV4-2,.,CASSQGLGGSNTEAFF,TGTGCCAGCAGCCAAGGATTGGGGGGCTCGAACACTGAAGCTTTCTTT
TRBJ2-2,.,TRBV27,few,CASSNGPQGTGELFF,TGTGCCAGCAGTAACGGACCGCAGGGAACCGGGGAGCTGTTTTTT
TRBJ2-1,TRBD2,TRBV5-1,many,CASSPRTSGRADNEQFF,TGCGCCAGCAGCCCCCGGACTAGCGGGAGGGCCGACAATGAGCAGTTCTTC
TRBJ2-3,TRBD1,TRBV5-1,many,CASSPWTGKTDTQYF,TGCGCCAGCAGCCCTTGGACAGGGAAGACAGATACGCAGTATTTT
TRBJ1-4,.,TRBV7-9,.,CASRRVGATNEKLFF,TGTGCCAGCAGGCGAGTGGGGGCAACTAATGAAAAACTGTTTTTT
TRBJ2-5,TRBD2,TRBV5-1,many,CASSSLKGTSGSSETQYF,TGCGCCAGCAGCTCCCTAAAGGGGACTAGCGGGAGTTCAGAGACCCAGTACTTC
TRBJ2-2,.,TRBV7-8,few,CASSLLLPVKATGELFF,TGTGCCAGCAGCTTACTACTCCCAGTAAAGGCGACCGGGGAGCTGTTTTTT
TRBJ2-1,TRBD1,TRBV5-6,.,CASSLPRGSYNEQFF,TGTGCCAGCAGCTTGCCCAGGGGGTCCTACAATGAGCAGTTCTTC
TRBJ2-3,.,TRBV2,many,CASRTPPGSGEADTQYF,TGTGCCAGCAGGACCCCCCCCGGATCGGGAGAGGCAGATACGCAGTATTTT
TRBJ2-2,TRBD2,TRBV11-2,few,CASSITSVGGELFF,TGTGCCAGCAGCATAACTAGCGTGGGCGGGGAGCTGTTTTTT
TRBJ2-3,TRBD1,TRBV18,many,CASSPPMGQGTDTQYF,TGTGCCAGCTCACCACCGATGGGACAGGGCACAGATACGCAGTATTTT